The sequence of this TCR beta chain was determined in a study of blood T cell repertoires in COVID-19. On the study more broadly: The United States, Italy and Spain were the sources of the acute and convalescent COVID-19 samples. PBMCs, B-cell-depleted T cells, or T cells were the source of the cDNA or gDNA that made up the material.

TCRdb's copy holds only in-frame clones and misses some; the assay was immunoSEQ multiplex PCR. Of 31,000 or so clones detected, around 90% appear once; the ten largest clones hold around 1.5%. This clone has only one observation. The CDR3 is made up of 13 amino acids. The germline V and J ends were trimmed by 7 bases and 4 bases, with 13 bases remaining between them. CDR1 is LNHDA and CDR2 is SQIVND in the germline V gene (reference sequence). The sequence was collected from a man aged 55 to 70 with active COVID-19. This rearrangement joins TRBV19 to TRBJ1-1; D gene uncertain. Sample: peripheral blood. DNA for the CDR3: TGTGCCAGTATTACCCTCGGTGTCACTGAAGCTTTCTTT. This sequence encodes CASITLGVTEAFF.